This T cell receptor beta chain comes out of a study of preoperative IRX-2 immunotherapy in early breast cancer. V was pared by 4 bases and J by 11 bases, with 12 bases between. The CDR3 extends over 12 amino acids. Per the germline V gene, CDR1 is MNHGY and CDR2 is SAAAGT. TCRdb keeps only in-frame clones here, not all; method: immunoSEQ multiplex PCR. Of under 35,000 clones listed, 82% are singletons. The treatment: preoperative locoregional IRX-2 cytokine immunotherapy. Patients received preoperative, locoregional IRX-2 cytokine immunotherapy in a phase Ib study. The chain combines TRBV6-8 with TRBJ2-1; D is perhaps TRBD1 (6 bases). This clonotype was obtained from a human donor with breast cancer. The sample was taken from a patient treated with IRX-2 immunotherapy. The chain's CDR3 is CASSLQGTQQFF. Written as DNA, the CDR3 is TGTGCCAGCAGTTTACAGGGTACTCAGCAGTTCTTC.